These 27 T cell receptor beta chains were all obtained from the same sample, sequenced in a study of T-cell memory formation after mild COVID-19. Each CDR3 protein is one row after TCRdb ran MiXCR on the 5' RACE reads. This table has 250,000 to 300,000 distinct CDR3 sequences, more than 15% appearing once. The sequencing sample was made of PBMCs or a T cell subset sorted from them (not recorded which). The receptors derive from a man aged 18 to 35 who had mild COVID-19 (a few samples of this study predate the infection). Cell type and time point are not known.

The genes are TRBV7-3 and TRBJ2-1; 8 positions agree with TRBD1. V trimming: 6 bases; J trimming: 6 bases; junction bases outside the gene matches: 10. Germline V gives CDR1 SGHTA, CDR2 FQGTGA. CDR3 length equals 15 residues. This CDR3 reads CASRFTGGAVNEQFF. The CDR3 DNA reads TGTGCCAGCAGGTTTACAGGGGGAGCGGTCAATGAGCAGTTCTTC.

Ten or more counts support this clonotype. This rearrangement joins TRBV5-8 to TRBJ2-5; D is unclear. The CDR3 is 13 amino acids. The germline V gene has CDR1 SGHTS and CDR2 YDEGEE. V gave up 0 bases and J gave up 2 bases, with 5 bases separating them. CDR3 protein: CASSLVGQETQYF. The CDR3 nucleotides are TGTGCCAGCAGCTTGGTGGGGCAAGAGACCCAGTACTTC.

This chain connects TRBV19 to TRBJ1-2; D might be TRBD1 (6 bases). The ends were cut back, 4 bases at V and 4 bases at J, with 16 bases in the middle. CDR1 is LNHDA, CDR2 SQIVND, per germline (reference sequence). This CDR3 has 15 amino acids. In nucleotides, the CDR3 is TGTGCCAGTAGTACCCCAAGGACAGCCGGCTATGGCTACACCTTC. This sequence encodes CASSTPRTAGYGYTF.

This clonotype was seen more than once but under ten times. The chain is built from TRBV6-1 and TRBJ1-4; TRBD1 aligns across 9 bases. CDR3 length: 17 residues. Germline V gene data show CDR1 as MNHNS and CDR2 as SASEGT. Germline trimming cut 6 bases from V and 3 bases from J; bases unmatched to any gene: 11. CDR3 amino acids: CASSVQWTGVANEKLFF. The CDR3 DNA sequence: TGTGCCAGCAGCGTCCAATGGACAGGGGTAGCTAATGAAAAACTGTTTTTT.

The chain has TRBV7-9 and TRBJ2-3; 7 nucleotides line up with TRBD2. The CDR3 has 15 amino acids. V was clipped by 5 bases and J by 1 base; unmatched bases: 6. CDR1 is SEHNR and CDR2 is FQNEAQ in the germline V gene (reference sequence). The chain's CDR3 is CASSRARGGTDTQYF. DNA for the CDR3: TGTGCCAGCAGCCGGGCCCGGGGGGGCACAGATACGCAGTATTTT.

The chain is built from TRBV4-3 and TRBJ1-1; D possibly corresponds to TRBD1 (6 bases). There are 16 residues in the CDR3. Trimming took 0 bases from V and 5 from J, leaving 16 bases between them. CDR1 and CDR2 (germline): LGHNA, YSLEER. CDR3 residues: CASSQDPAGVRTEAFF. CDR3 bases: TGCGCCAGCAGCCAAGATCCGGCAGGGGTGAGGACTGAAGCTTTCTTT.

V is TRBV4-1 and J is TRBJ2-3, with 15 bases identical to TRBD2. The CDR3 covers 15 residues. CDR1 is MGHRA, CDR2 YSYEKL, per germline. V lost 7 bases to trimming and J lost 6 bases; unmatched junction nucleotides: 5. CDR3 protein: CASTDGTSGGDTQYF. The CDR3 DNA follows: TGCGCCAGCACCGACGGGACTAGCGGGGGGGATACGCAGTATTTT.

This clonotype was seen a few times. CDR3 nucleotides: TGTGCCAGCAGGACGGGGGTAGCCAAAAACATTCAGTACTTC. It translates to CASRTGVAKNIQYF. V gene TRBV2 combines with J gene TRBJ2-4; perhaps TRBD2 as D (6 bases). V was cut by 6 bases and J by 0 bases, with 9 bases left in between. This CDR3 has 14 amino acids. CDR1 and CDR2 (germline): SNHLY, FYNNEI.

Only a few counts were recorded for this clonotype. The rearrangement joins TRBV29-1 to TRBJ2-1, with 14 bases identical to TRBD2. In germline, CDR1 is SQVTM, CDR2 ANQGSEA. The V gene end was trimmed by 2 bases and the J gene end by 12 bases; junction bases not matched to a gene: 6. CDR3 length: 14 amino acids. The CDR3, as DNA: TGCAGCGTTGAAACGACTAGCGGGGGGGCCGGGCAGTTCTTC. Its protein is CSVETTSGGAGQFF.

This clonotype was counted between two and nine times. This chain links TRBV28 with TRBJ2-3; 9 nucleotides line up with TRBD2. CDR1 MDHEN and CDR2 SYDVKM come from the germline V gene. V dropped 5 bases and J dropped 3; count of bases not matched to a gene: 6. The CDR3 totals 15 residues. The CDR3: CASSSRLAATDTQYF. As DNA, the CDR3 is TGTGCCAGCAGTAGTAGACTAGCGGCTACAGATACGCAGTATTTT.

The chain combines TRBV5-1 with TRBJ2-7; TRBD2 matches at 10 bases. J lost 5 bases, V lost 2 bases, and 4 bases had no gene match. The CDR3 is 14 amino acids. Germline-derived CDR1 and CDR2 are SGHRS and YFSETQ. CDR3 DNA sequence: TGCGCCAGCAGCTTAGCGGGGGGGCCCGACGAGCAGTACTTC. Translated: CASSLAGGPDEQYF.

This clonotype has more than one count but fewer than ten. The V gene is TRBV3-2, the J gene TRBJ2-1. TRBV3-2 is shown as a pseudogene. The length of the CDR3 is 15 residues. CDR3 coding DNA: TGTGCCAGCAGGCTCACTGCTACGCATGACAATGAGCAGTTCTTC. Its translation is CASRLTATHDNEQFF.

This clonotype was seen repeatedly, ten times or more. The DNA for the CDR3 is TGTGCCAGCAGTGGTCGCTCGGGACTAGCGGGGGGCACAGATACGCAGTATTTT. The encoded protein is CASSGRSGLAGGTDTQYF. The chain combines TRBV9 with TRBJ2-3, with 14 positions matching TRBD2. The ends lost 5 bases at V and 1 base at J; junction bases unmatched: 9. The CDR3 is made up of 18 amino acids. CDR1 and CDR2 from the germline V gene are SGDLS and YYNGEE.

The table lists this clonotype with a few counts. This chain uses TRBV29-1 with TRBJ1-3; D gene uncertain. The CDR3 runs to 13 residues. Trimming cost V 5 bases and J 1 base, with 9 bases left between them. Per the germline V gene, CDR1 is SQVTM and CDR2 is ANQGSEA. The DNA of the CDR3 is TGCAGCGTTTTCACAGATTCTGGAAACACCATATATTTT. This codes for CSVFTDSGNTIYF. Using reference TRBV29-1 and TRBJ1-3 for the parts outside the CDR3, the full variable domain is SAVISQKPSRDICQRGTSLTIQCQVDSQVTMMFWYRQQPGQSLTLIATANQGSEATYESGFVIDKFPISRPNLTFSTLTVSNMSPEDSSIYLCSVFTDSGNTIYFGEGSWLTVV.

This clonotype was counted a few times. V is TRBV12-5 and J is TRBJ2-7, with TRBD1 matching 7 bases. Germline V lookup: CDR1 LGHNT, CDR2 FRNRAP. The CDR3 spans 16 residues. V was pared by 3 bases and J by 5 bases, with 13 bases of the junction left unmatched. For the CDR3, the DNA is TGTGCTAGTGGTTTCTACCGGGGACAGCATAACGACGAGCAGTACTTC. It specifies CASGFYRGQHNDEQYF.

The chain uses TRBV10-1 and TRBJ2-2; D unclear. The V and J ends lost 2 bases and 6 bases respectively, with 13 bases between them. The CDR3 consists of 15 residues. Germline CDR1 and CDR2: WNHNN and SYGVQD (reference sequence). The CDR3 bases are TGCGCCAGCAGTGAGATTCTAGGTTCACCCGGGGAGCTGTTTTTT. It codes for CASSEILGSPGELFF.

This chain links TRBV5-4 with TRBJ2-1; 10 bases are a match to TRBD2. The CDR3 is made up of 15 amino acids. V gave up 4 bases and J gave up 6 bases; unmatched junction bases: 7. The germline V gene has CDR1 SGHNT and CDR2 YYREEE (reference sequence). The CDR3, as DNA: TGTGCCAGCAGCCCGAGCGGGGGGGCCATCAATGAGCAGTTCTTC. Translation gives CASSPSGGAINEQFF. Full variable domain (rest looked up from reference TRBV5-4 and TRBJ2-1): ETGVTQSPTHLIKTRGQQVTLRCSSQSGHNTVSWYQQALGQGPQFIFQYYREEENGRGNFPPRFSGLQFPNYSSELNVNALELDDSALYLCASSPSGGAINEQFFGPGTRLTVL.

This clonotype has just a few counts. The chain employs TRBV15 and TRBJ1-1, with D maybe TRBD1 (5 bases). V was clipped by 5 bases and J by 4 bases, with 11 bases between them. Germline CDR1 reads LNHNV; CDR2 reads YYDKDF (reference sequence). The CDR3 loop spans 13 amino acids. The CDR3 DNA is TGTGCCACCAGCCGGGGCCGGAGCACTGAAGCTTTCTTT. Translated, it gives CATSRGRSTEAFF.

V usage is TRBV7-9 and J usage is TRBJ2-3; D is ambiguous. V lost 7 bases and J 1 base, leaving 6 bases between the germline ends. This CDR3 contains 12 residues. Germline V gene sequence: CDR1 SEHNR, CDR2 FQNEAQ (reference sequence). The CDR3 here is CASKRGTDTQYF. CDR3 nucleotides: TGTGCCAGCAAAAGGGGCACAGATACGCAGTATTTT.

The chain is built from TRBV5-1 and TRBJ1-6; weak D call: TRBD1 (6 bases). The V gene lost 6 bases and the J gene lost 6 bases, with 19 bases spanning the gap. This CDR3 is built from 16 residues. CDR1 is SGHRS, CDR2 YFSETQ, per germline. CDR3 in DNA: TGCGCCAGCACCCCCATCTCAGGGGCGGGTAATTCACCCCTCCACTTT. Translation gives CASTPISGAGNSPLHF.

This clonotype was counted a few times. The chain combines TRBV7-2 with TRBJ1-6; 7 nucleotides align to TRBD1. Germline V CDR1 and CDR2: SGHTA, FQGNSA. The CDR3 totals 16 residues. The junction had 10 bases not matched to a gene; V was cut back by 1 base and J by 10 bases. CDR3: CASSLGVTGDSSPLHF. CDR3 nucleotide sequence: TGTGCCAGCAGCTTAGGGGTTACAGGGGACTCGTCACCCCTCCACTTT.

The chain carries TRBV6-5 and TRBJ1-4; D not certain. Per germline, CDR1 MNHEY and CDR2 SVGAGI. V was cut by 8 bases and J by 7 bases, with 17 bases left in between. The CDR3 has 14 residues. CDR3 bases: TGTGCCAGCTCCTCTGAGCCCAGCGTTGAAAAACTGTTTTTT. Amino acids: CASSSEPSVEKLFF.

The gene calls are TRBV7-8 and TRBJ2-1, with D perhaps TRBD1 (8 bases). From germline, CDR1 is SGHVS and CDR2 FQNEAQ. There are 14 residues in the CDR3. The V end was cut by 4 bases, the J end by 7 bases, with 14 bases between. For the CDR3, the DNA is TGTGCCAGCAGCTCCTTACAGGGGGGGAATGAGCAGTTCTTC. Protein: CASSSLQGGNEQFF.

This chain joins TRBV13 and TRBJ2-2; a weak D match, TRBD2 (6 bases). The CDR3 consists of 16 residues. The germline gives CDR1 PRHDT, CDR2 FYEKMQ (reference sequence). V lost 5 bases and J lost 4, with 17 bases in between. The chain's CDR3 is CASSRGEGLLTGELFF. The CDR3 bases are TGTGCCAGCAGCCGAGGAGAGGGACTTCTCACCGGGGAGCTGTTTTTT.

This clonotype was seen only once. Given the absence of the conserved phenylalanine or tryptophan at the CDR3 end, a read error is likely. CDR3 nucleotide sequence: TGTGCCAGCAGGTCTTTATGGGATCCTGAGCAGTACTTA. Translated, it gives CASRSLWDPEQYL. This sequence joins TRBV7-9 and TRBJ2-1; D unclear. The closer fit of TRBJ2-7 to the DNA end suggests the J call may be wrong. The CDR3 covers 13 residues. Germline lookup yields CDR1 SEHNR and CDR2 FQNEAQ (reference sequence).

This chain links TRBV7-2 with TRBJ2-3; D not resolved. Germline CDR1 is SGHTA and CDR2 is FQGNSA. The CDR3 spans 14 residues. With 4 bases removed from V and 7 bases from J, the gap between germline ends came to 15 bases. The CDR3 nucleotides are TGTGCCAGCAGCTCCCCGGCCCGAACTCATACGCAGTATTTT. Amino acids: CASSSPARTHTQYF. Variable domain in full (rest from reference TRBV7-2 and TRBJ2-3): GAGVSQSPSNKVTEKGKDVELRCDPISGHTALYWYRQSLGQGLEFLIYFQGNSAPDKSGLPSDRFSAERTGGSVSTLTIQRTQQEDSAVYLCASSSPARTHTQYFGPGTRLTVL.

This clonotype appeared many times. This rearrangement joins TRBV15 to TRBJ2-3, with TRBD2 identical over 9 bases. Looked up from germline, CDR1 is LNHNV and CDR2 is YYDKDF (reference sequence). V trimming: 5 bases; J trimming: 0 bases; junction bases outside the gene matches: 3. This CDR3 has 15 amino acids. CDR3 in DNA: TGTGCCACCAGCGGAGGACTAGCGAGCACAGATACGCAGTATTTT. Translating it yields CATSGGLASTDTQYF.